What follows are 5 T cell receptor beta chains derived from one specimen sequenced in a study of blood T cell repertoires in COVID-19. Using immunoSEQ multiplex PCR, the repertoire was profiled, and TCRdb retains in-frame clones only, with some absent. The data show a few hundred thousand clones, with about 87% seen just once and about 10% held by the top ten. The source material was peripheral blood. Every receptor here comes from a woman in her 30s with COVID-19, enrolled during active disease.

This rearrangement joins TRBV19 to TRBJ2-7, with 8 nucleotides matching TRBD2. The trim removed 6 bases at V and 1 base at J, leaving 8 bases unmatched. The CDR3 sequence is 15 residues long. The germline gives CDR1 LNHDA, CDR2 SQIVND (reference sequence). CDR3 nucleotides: TGTGCCAGTAGGAGGGGTAGCGGGGAATCCTACGAGCAGTACTTC. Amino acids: CASRRGSGESYEQYF.

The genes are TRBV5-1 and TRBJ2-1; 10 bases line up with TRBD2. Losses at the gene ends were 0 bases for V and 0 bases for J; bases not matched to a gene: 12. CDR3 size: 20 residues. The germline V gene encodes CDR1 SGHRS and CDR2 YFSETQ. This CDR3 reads CASSLVASGSNMGSYNEQFF. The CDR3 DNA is TGCGCCAGCAGCTTGGTGGCTAGCGGGAGTAATATGGGCTCCTACAATGAGCAGTTCTTC.

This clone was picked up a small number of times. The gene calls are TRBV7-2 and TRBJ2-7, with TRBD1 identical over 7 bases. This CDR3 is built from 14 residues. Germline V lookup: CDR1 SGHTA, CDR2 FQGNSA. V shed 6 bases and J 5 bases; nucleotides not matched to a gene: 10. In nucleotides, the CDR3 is TGTGCCAGCAGTCTGCTGACAGGGTCTGACGAGCAGTACTTC. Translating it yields CASSLLTGSDEQYF.

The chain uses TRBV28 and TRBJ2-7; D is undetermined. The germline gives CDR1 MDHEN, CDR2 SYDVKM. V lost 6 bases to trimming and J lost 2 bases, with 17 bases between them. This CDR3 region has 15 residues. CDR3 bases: TGTGCCAGCAGCCCCCTTCGGCTAGTGCCCTACGAGCAGTACTTC. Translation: CASSPLRLVPYEQYF.

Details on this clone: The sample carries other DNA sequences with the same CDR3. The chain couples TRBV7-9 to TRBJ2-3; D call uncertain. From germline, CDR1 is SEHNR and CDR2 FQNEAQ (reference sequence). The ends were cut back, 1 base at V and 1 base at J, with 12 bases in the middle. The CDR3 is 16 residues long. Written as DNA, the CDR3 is TGTGCCAGCAGCTTAGGTCTGGCGGATCGCACAGATACGCAGTATTTT. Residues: CASSLGLADRTDTQYF.